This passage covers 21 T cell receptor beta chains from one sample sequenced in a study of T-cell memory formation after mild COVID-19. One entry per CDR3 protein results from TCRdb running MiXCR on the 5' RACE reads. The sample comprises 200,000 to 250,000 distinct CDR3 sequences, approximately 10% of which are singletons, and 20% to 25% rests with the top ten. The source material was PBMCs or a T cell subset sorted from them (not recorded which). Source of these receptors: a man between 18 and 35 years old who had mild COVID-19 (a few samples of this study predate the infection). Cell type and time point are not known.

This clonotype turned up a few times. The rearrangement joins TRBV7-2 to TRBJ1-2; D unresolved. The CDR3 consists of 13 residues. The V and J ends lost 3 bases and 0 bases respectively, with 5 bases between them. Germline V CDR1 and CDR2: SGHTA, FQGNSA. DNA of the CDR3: TGTGCCAGCAGCTTTGACACTAACTATGGCTACACCTTC. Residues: CASSFDTNYGYTF.

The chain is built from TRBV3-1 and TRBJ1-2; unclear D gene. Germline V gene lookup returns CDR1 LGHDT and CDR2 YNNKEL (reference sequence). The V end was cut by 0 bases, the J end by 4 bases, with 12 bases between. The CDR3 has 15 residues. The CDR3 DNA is TGTGCCAGCAGCCAAGATCGCAGGTTTTCCTATGGCTACACCTTC. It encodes CASSQDRRFSYGYTF.

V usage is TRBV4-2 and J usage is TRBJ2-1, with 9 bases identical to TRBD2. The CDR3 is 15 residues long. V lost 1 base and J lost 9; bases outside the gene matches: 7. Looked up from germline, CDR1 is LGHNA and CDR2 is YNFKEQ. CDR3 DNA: TGTGCCAGCAGCCAAGGGGGGACTAGCTGGGGTGAGCAGTTCTTC. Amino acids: CASSQGGTSWGEQFF.

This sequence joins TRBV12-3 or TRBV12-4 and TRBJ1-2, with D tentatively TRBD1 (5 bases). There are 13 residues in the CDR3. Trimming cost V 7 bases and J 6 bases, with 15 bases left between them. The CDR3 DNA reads TGTGCCAGCAATTGGCGGGGCTCGCATGGCTACACCTTC. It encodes CASNWRGSHGYTF.

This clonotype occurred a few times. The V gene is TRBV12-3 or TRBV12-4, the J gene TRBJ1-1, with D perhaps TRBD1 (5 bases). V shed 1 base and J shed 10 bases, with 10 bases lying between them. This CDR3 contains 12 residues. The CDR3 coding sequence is TGTGCCAGCAGTTTAGAGGGGTTGGGAGCTTTCTTT. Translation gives CASSLEGLGAFF.

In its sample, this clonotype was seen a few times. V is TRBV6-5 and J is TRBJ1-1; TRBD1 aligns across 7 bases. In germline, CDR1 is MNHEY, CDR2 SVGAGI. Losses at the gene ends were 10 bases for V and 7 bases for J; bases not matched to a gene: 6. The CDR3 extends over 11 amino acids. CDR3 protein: CATRQGVEAFF. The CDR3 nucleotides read TGTGCCACCCGGCAGGGGGTTGAAGCTTTCTTT.

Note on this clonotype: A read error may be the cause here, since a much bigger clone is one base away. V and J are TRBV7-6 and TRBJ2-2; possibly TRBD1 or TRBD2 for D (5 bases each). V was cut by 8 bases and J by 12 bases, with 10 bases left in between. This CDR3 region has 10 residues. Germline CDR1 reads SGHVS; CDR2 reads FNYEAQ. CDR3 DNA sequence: TGTGCCAGCCTCTGGGGGAAGCTGTTTTTT. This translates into CASLWGKLFF.

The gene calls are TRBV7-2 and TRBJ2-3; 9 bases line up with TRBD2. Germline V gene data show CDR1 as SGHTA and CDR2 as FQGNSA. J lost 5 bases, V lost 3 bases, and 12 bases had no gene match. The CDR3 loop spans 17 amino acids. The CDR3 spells CASSFLSTAGGKDTQYF. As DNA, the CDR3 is TGTGCCAGCAGCTTCCTTTCGACAGCGGGGGGCAAAGATACGCAGTATTTT.

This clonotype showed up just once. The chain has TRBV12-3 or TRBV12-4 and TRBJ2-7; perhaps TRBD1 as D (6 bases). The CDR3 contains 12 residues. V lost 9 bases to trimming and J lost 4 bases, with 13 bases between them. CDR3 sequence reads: CASSHRVYEQYF. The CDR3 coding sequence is TGTGCCAGTTCACACAGGGTTTACGAGCAGTACTTC.

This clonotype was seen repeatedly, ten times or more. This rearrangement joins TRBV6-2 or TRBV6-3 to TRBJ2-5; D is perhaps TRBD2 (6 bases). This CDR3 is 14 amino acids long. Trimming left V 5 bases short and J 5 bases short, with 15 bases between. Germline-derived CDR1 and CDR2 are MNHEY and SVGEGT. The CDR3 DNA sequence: TGTGCCAGCAGTCAAGGCGGGGCTGGCGAGACCCAGTACTTC. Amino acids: CASSQGGAGETQYF.

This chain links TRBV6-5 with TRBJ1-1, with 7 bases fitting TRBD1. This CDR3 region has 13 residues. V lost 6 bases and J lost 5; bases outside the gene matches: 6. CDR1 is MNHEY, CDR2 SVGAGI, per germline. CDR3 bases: TGTGCCAGCAGGTACAACAGGGGAACTGAAGCTTTCTTT. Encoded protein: CASRYNRGTEAFF.

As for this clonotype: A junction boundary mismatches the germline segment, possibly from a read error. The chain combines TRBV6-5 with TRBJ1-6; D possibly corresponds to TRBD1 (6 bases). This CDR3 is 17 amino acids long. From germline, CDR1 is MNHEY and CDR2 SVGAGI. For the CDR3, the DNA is TGTGCCAGCACCTATCGGACAGCTCTGGGGGATAATTCACCCCCCCACTTT. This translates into CASTYRTALGDNSPPHF.

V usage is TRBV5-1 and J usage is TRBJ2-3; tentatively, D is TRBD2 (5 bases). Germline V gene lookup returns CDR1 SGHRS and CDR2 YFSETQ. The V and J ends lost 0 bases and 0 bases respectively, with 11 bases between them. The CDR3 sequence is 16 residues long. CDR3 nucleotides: TGCGCCAGCAGCTTGGGCGGGCCCCATAGCACAGATACGCAGTATTTT. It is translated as CASSLGGPHSTDTQYF.

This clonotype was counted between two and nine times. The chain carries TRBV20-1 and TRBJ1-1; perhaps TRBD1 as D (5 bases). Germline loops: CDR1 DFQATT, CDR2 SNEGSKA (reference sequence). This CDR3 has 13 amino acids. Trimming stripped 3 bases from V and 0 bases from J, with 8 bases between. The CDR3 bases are TGCAGTGCTAGCCGGGACCTGAACACTGAAGCTTTCTTT. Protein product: CSASRDLNTEAFF.

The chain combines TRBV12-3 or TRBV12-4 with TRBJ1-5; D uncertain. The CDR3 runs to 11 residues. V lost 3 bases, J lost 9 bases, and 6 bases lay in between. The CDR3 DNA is TGTGCCAGCAGTTTTGTCGGGCCCCAGCATTTT. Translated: CASSFVGPQHF.

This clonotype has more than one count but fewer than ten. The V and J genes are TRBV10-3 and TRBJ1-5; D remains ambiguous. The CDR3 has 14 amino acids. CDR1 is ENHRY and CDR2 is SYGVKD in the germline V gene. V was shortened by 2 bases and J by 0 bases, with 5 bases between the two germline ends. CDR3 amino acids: CAISEGVSNQPQHF. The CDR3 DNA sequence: TGTGCCATCAGTGAGGGTGTTAGCAATCAGCCCCAGCATTTT.

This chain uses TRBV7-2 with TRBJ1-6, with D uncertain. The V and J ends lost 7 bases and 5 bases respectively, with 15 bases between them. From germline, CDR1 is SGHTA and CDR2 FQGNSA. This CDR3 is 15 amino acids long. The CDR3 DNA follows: TGTGCCAGCACCTGGGTGGGGTTGGATAATTCACCCCTCCACTTT. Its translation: CASTWVGLDNSPLHF.

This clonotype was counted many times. As DNA, the CDR3 is TGCAGCGTTGAAGATCTCGCAGGCGGGGGGGCCGGGAATGAGCAGTTCTTC. Protein product: CSVEDLAGGGAGNEQFF. The chain combines TRBV29-1 with TRBJ2-1; 9 positions match TRBD2. Losses at the gene ends were 0 bases for V and 7 bases for J; bases not matched to a gene: 13. The CDR3 has 17 amino acids. Germline loops: CDR1 SQVTM, CDR2 ANQGSEA.

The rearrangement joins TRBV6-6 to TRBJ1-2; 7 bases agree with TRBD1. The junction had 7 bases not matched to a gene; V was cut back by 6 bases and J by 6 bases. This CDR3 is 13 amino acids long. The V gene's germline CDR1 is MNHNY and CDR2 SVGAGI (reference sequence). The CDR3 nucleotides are TGTGCCAGCAGCAACCGACAGGGCGATGGCTACACCTTC. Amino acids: CASSNRQGDGYTF.

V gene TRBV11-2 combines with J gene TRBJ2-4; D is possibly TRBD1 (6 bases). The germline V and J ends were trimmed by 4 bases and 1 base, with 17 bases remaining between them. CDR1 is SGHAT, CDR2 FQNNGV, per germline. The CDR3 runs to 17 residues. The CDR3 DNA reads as TGTGCCAGCAGCTCGCTTAGGGGGTTAGGGGCCAAAAACATTCAGTACTTC. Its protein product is CASSSLRGLGAKNIQYF.

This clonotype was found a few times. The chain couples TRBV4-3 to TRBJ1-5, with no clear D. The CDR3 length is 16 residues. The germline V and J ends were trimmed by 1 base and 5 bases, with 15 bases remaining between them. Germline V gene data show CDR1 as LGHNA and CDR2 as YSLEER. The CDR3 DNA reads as TGCGCCAGCAGCCAAGGTTCCTACCTTGATGATCAGCCCCAGCATTTT. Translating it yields CASSQGSYLDDQPQHF.